The rows below give T cell receptor beta chains drawn from one sample of a study of blood T cell repertoires in COVID-19. Measured with immunoSEQ multiplex PCR; TCRdb has only the in-frame clones, and not every one. The table records about 230,000 clones, roughly 80% of them present only once. The sequencing input was peripheral blood. The source is a woman older than 75 with acute or convalescent COVID-19. Each CDR3 is given with its conserved first and last residue. A D gene is named only where the DNA matches it firmly. Size is stated for part of the rows, as once, few or many counts, or as a class when the clone is expanded.

NA,NA,TRBV7-2,TRBJ1-1,CASSSVGGGLNTEAFF,TGTGCCAGCAGCTCAGTGGGCGGGGGCTTGAACACTGAAGCTTTCTTT
TRBD1,NA,TRBV2,TRBJ2-5,CASRSGLSGTGPPQETQYF,TGTGCCAGCAGGAGTGGGCTATCCGGGACAGGGCCCCCTCAAGAGACCCAGTACTTC
TRBD2,NA,TRBV4-1,TRBJ2-3,CASSQGLAGYTDTQYF,TGCGCCAGCAGCCAAGGACTAGCGGGATATACAGATACGCAGTATTTT
NA,NA,TRBV4-1,TRBJ1-4,CASSQDRTNEKLFF,TGCGCCAGCAGCCAAGACAGAACTAATGAAAAACTGTTTTTT
TRBD1,NA,TRBV2,TRBJ1-1,CASGDRQTTEAFF,TGTGCCAGTGGGGACAGGCAGACCACTGAAGCTTTCTTT
NA,NA,TRBV30,TRBJ2-2,CAWSEAGGPTGELFF,TGTGCCTGGAGTGAAGCAGGGGGGCCCACCGGGGAGCTGTTTTTT
NA,NA,TRBV28,TRBJ1-2,CATHDNGNYGYTF,TGTGCCACCCACGACAATGGGAACTATGGCTACACCTTC
NA,NA,TRBV19,TRBJ1-4,CASSGGAQDEKLFF,TGTGCCAGTAGTGGGGGGGCGCAGGATGAAAAACTGTTTTTT
TRBD1,NA,TRBV6-5,TRBJ1-2,CASRSGTGGYYGYTF,TGTGCCAGCAGGTCCGGGACAGGGGGATACTATGGCTACACCTTC
NA,NA,TRBV7-6,TRBJ1-6,CASSYAGILNSPLHF,TGTGCCAGCAGCTACGCGGGAATTTTGAATTCACCCCTCCACTTT
NA,NA,TRBV30,TRBJ1-5,CAWDTGLNQPQHF,TGTGCCTGGGACACAGGGCTCAATCAGCCCCAGCATTTT
NA,NA,TRBV5-6,TRBJ1-3,CASSLGQIAGNTIYF,TGTGCCAGCAGCTTGGGGCAGATCGCTGGAAACACCATATATTTT
TRBD2,once,TRBV6-1,TRBJ2-5,CASSEGAGGGKTQYF,TGTGCCAGCAGTGAAGGTGCGGGGGGGGGAAAGACCCAGTACTTC
TRBD2,NA,TRBV28,TRBJ2-2,CASLAGGNTGELFF,TGTGCCAGTCTAGCGGGAGGGAACACCGGGGAGCTGTTTTTT
NA,NA,TRBV5-1,TRBJ2-5,CASSSGIFETQYF,TGCGCCAGCAGCTCCGGGATTTTTGAGACCCAGTACTTC
NA,few,TRBV28,TRBJ1-5,CATLEEGPQHF,TGTGCCACCCTGGAGGAGGGGCCCCAGCATTTT
TRBD2,NA,TRBV7-9,TRBJ2-3,CASSSTWTSGTDTQYF,TGTGCCAGCAGCTCAACCTGGACTAGCGGCACAGATACGCAGTATTTT
TRBD1,once,TRBV19,TRBJ1-4,CASSGTGAPANEKLFF,TGTGCCAGTAGTGGGACAGGGGCACCGGCTAATGAAAAACTGTTTTTT
NA,few,TRBV7-6,TRBJ1-1,CASSSLESSIFF,TGTGCCAGCAGCTCCCTTGAGTCTTCGATTTTCTTT
TRBD1,NA,TRBV11-2,TRBJ1-4,CASSQYGTGIEKLFF,TGTGCCAGCAGCCAATACGGGACAGGGATTGAAAAACTGTTTTTT
NA,NA,TRBV2,TRBJ2-5,CASSFSRGLETQYF,TGTGCCAGCAGTTTTTCTAGGGGTTTAGAGACCCAGTACTTC
NA,NA,TRBV24-1,TRBJ2-2,CATSNRVAGELFF,TGTGCCACCAGCAACAGGGTCGCCGGGGAGCTGTTTTTT
TRBD1,NA,TRBV7-6,TRBJ2-1,CASSLLYGQGDGDEQFF,TGTGCCAGCAGCCTTCTTTACGGACAGGGGGATGGGGATGAGCAGTTCTTC
NA,once,TRBV3-1/TRBV3-2,TRBJ2-5,CASSQEYSRETQYF,TGTGCCAGCAGCCAAGAGTACAGTCGGGAGACCCAGTACTTC
TRBD2,NA,TRBV28,TRBJ2-7,CASSLPSGGKNF,TGTGCCAGCAGTTTACCTAGCGGGGGCAAGAACTTC
TRBD1,NA,TRBV6-5,TRBJ1-1,CASSYADRGGAFF,TGTGCCAGCAGTTACGCCGACAGGGGGGGGGCTTTCTTT
TRBD1,once,TRBV7-3,TRBJ2-5,CASSPRDRAETQYF,TGTGCCAGCAGCCCGCGAGACAGGGCAGAGACCCAGTACTTC